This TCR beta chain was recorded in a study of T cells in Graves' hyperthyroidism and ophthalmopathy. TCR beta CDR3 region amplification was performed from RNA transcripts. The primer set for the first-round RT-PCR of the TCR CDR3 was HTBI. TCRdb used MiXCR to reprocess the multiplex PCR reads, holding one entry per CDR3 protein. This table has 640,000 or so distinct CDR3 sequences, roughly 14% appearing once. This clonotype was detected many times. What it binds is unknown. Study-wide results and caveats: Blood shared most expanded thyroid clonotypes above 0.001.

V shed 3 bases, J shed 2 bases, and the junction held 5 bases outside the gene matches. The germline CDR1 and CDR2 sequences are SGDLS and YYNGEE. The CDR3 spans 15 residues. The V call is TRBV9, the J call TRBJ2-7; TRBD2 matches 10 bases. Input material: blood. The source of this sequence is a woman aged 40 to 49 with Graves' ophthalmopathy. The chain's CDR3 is CASSAGTSATYEQYF. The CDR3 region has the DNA TGTGCCAGCAGCGCCGGGACTAGCGCTACCTACGAGCAGTACTTC.